One and the same sample provided the 8 T cell receptor beta chains below, sequenced in a study of radiation and T cells in renal cell carcinoma. This table comes from immunoSEQ multiplex PCR, and its TCRdb copy is limited to in-frame clones, with some not included. The table includes tens of thousands of clones, around 86% detected once. Time point specified: blood 2 weeks post-SBRT. Stated treatment: 15 Gy SBRT to primary tumor, nephrectomy 4 weeks later. Sequences were derived from blood, sampled from a patient whose treatment included radiotherapy and nephrectomy. All receptors come from a woman aged 45-59 years with renal cell carcinoma.

The rearrangement joins TRBV9 to TRBJ2-1; D is perhaps TRBD1 (6 bases). The CDR3 is 16 residues long. Germline V lookup: CDR1 SGDLS, CDR2 YYNGEE. Trimming cost V 0 bases and J 4 bases, with 14 bases left between them. CDR3 in amino acids: CASSVGLGASYNEQFF. CDR3 DNA sequence: TGTGCCAGCAGCGTAGGTCTGGGGGCGAGTTACAATGAGCAGTTCTTC.

The chain joins TRBV7-5 to TRBJ1-6; the D call TRBD1 from the table was never checked on the DNA. TRBV7-5 is annotated as a pseudogene. The CDR3 has 19 residues. CDR3 sequence reads: CARSLVFTHPGGSGSPLHF. CDR3 DNA: TGTGCCAGAAGCTTAGTTTTCACACACCCAGGGGGCAGCGGTTCACCCCTCCACTTT.

V and J are TRBV6-5 and TRBJ1-1, with D possibly being TRBD1 (6 bases). This CDR3 spans 14 amino acids. The V end was cut by 2 bases, the J end by 3 bases, with 10 bases between. Germline CDR1 MNHEY, CDR2 SVGAGI. Here the CDR3 reads CASSYGPGDTEAFF. The CDR3 region has the DNA TGTGCCAGCAGTTACGGTCCAGGGGACACTGAAGCTTTCTTT.

This clone was detected only once. The chain carries TRBV6-1 and TRBJ1-4, with 10 bases identical to TRBD1. CDR3 length: 15 amino acids. The V gene end was trimmed by 6 bases and the J gene end by 6 bases; junction bases not matched to a gene: 7. Germline CDR1 is MNHNS and CDR2 is SASEGT. CDR3 sequence reads: CASSKTGTGDEKLFF. CDR3 sequence (DNA): TGTGCCAGCAGCAAGACCGGGACAGGGGATGAAAAACTGTTTTTT.

This clone came up a few times. The rearrangement links TRBV30 to TRBJ2-7; the D is unclear. This CDR3 has 14 amino acids. Per germline, CDR1 GTSNPN and CDR2 SVGIG (reference sequence). With 0 bases removed from V and 0 bases from J, the gap between germline ends came to 9 bases. CDR3 sequence: CAWSVERSSYEQYF. The CDR3 nucleotides read TGTGCCTGGAGTGTAGAGAGGAGCTCCTACGAGCAGTACTTC.

This clone has just one count. This sequence joins TRBV5-1 and TRBJ1-5; the D gene is possibly TRBD1 (5 bases). This CDR3 spans 13 amino acids. Trimming pared 4 bases from V and 5 bases from J, leaving 10 bases between. Per germline, CDR1 SGHRS and CDR2 YFSETQ. The CDR3: CASSAGGDQPQHF. The DNA for the CDR3 is TGCGCCAGCAGCGCCGGGGGGGATCAGCCCCAGCATTTT.

This chain connects TRBV5-4 to TRBJ1-1; no clear D. The length of the CDR3 is 13 residues. Germline V lookup: CDR1 SGHNT, CDR2 YYREEE (reference sequence). The germline V and J ends were trimmed by 0 bases and 4 bases, with 7 bases remaining between them. This CDR3 is CASSLGGLTEAFF. Here the CDR3 DNA reads TGTGCCAGCAGCTTGGGAGGGCTCACTGAAGCTTTCTTT.

This clone was seen a few times. The V and J genes are TRBV28 and TRBJ2-5; 7 bases match TRBD1. V lost 6 bases and J lost 5; bases outside the gene matches: 6. CDR3 length equals 13 residues. Germline loops: CDR1 MDHEN, CDR2 SYDVKM. The CDR3 protein is CASRRGPGETQYF. The CDR3 nucleotides read TGTGCCAGCAGGAGGGGGCCAGGGGAGACCCAGTACTTC.